The 16 T cell receptor beta chains listed next were all sequenced from one sample in a study of Ad26.COV2.S vaccination and SARS-CoV-2 variants. The data were produced by immunoSEQ multiplex PCR, yet TCRdb's version contains in-frame clones alone and is incomplete. The table includes some 420,000 clones, around nine tenths detected once. Noted treatment: some 20 received Ad26.COV2.S at low or high dose, single or two shots; roughly five received placebo; per-sample allocation not given. Sampling took place 63 days after the first vaccine or placebo injection. The source was peripheral blood, collected in a trial of Ad26.COV2.S vaccine versus placebo. Receptors were obtained from a person between 18 and 60 years old who received the Ad26.COV2.S COVID-19 vaccine or a placebo.

The rearrangement links TRBV12-3 or TRBV12-4 to TRBJ2-7; D is undetermined. Trimming took 5 bases from V and 2 from J, leaving 7 bases between them. There are 12 residues in the CDR3. The CDR3, as DNA: TGTGCCAGCAGTCCAGAAACCTACGAGCAGTACTTC. It specifies CASSPETYEQYF.

This chain connects TRBV28 to TRBJ2-2, with TRBD1 matching over 9 bases. The CDR3 has 14 residues. V shed 5 bases and J 10 bases; nucleotides not matched to a gene: 8. In germline, CDR1 is MDHEN, CDR2 SYDVKM. The DNA of the CDR3 is TGTGCCAGCAGTCGGACAGGGGTGTTGGTGGAGCTGTTTTTT. Translation gives CASSRTGVLVELFF.

This chain links TRBV28 with TRBJ2-5; 7 nucleotides align to TRBD1. V trimming: 7 bases; J trimming: 4 bases; junction bases outside the gene matches: 3. The CDR3 has 12 amino acids. The germline gives CDR1 MDHEN, CDR2 SYDVKM. The CDR3 loop reads CASMRGPETQYF. The CDR3 DNA reads as TGTGCCAGCATGAGGGGGCCAGAGACCCAGTACTTC. The full variable domain, in which reference TRBV28 and TRBJ2-5 provide the parts outside the CDR3, is DVKVTQSSRYLVKRTGEKVFLECVQDMDHENMFWYRQDPGLGLRLIYFSYDVKMKEKGDIPEGYSVSREKKERFSLILESASTNQTSMYLCASMRGPETQYFGPGTRLLVL.

This sequence joins TRBV10-1 and TRBJ1-5; no clear D gene. This CDR3 has 11 amino acids. V was trimmed by 9 bases and J by 6 bases, leaving 9 bases between them. The V gene's germline CDR1 is WNHNN and CDR2 SYGVQD (reference sequence). The CDR3 DNA reads TGCGCCAGGACCGCTTGTCAGCCCCAGCATTTT. This sequence encodes CARTACQPQHF.

The rearrangement joins TRBV6-2 or TRBV6-3 to TRBJ1-4, with 8 bases fitting TRBD1. The CDR3 length is 15 residues. In germline, CDR1 is MNHEY, CDR2 SVGEGT. V trimming: 0 bases; J trimming: 8 bases; junction bases outside the gene matches: 5. The CDR3, as DNA: TGTGCCAGCAGTTACTCGACAGGGGAAGGGGAAAAACTGTTTTTT. Protein: CASSYSTGEGEKLFF.

The V and J genes are TRBV15 and TRBJ2-7, with no clear D. V was shortened by 1 base and J by 6 bases, with 10 bases between the two germline ends. CDR1 LNHNV and CDR2 YYDKDF come from the germline V gene (reference sequence). The CDR3 has 13 amino acids. The CDR3 is CATSRGGSAEQYF. In DNA form, the CDR3 reads TGTGCCACCAGCAGAGGTGGATCCGCCGAGCAGTACTTC.

The V and J genes are TRBV28 and TRBJ2-5; 12 nucleotides match TRBD2. The V gene end was trimmed by 5 bases and the J gene end by 5 bases; junction bases not matched to a gene: 12. Per the germline V gene, CDR1 is MDHEN and CDR2 is SYDVKM. The CDR3 consists of 17 residues. The CDR3 DNA reads as TGTGCCAGCAGTCCGGGGAGGACTAGCGGGGTAGGGGAGACCCAGTACTTC. Translation: CASSPGRTSGVGETQYF.

The genes are TRBV10-3 and TRBJ1-2; no definite D call. The ends were cut back, 0 bases at V and 0 bases at J, with 8 bases in the middle. This CDR3 region has 15 residues. Germline loops: CDR1 ENHRY, CDR2 SYGVKD. The CDR3, as DNA: TGTGCCATCAGTGAGTCGCCAGAGGCTAACTATGGCTACACCTTC. This translates into CAISESPEANYGYTF.

To note about this clone: The sample holds other DNA sequences that translate to the same CDR3. CDR3 bases: TGTGCCAGCAGTTTTGGCTATGGCTACACCTTC. This gives the protein CASSFGYGYTF. The rearrangement uses TRBV28 and TRBJ1-2, with D unclear. V was pared by 3 bases and J by 4 bases, with 3 bases between. Germline V gives CDR1 MDHEN, CDR2 SYDVKM. CDR3 length: 11 residues.

This sequence joins TRBV11-3 and TRBJ2-5; TRBD2 agrees at 10 bases. Germline V gene data show CDR1 as SGHNT and CDR2 as YENEEA. Trimming at V came to 1 base and at J to 3 bases, leaving 2 bases not matched to a gene. The CDR3 is 15 residues long. This chain's CDR3 is CASSLGLAGEETQYF. CDR3 DNA sequence: TGTGCCAGCAGCTTAGGGCTAGCGGGGGAAGAGACCCAGTACTTC.

On this clone itself: Other DNA sequences from this sample encode an identical CDR3 as well. This chain joins TRBV7-9 and TRBJ1-3, with D uncertain. Looked up from germline, CDR1 is SEHNR and CDR2 is FQNEAQ (reference sequence). Trimming removed 2 bases at V and 7 bases at J, with 6 bases between. CDR3 length: 12 residues. CDR3 bases: TGTGCCAGCAGCTTAAGCAGGAACACCATATATTTT. Protein: CASSLSRNTIYF.

J is TRBJ2-7 and V is TRBV20-1; 7 bases agree with TRBD1. With 3 bases clipped from V and 2 bases from J, the junction kept 13 bases outside the gene matches. Germline V CDR1 and CDR2: DFQATT, SNEGSKA (reference sequence). The CDR3 length is 16 residues. The CDR3 loop reads CSASFTPGTETYEQYF. The CDR3 region has the DNA TGCAGTGCTAGTTTCACTCCCGGGACAGAGACCTACGAGCAGTACTTC.

The CDR3 loop is CASSPGWGYGYTF. CDR3 coding DNA: TGCGCCAGCAGCCCGGGGTGGGGCTATGGCTACACCTTC. The gene calls are TRBV4-3 and TRBJ1-2, with D unclear. This CDR3 is 13 amino acids long. Looked up from germline, CDR1 is LGHNA and CDR2 is YSLEER. Deletions cut 4 bases from V and 4 bases from J, with 10 bases between.

The chain is built from TRBV18 and TRBJ1-6; D unresolved. V lost 5 bases, J lost 8 bases, and 10 bases lay in between. Germline assignment: CDR1 KGHSH and CDR2 LQKENI. The CDR3 runs to 13 residues. CDR3 sequence: CASSTLNHSPLHF. CDR3 DNA: TGTGCCAGCTCAACCCTCAATCATTCACCCCTCCACTTT. The variable domain in full, with the rest retrieved from reference TRBV18 and TRBJ1-6, is NAGVMQNPRHLVRRRGQEARLRCSPMKGHSHVYWYRQLPEEGLKFMVYLQKENIIDESGMPKERFSAEFPKEGPSILRIQQVVRGDSAAYFCASSTLNHSPLHFGNGTRLTVT.

This chain connects TRBV5-4 to TRBJ2-3; 14 nucleotides agree with TRBD2. V lost 4 bases and J lost 5; bases outside the gene matches: 6. Germline-derived CDR1 and CDR2 are SGHNT and YYREEE (reference sequence). The CDR3 has 16 amino acids. CDR3 in amino acids: CASSDRLAGGIDTQYF. As DNA, the CDR3 is TGTGCCAGCAGCGATAGACTAGCGGGGGGGATAGATACGCAGTATTTT.

In this sample, this clone turned up once. This sequence joins TRBV12-3 or TRBV12-4 and TRBJ1-1; no clear D gene. Trimming pared 5 bases from V and 0 bases from J, leaving 4 bases between. The CDR3 covers 12 residues. The CDR3 region is CASSEMNTEAFF. The DNA for the CDR3 is TGTGCCAGCAGTGAGATGAACACTGAAGCTTTCTTT.